This T cell receptor beta chain originates from a study of control samples from healthy donors and cancer patients. By sample fraction, this clone is medium-sized. The assay was immunoSEQ multiplex PCR, and TCRdb's table has in-frame clones only and misses some. The table lists approximately 88,000 clones, 90% to 95% of them singletons. This CDR3 region has 14 residues. V gave up 5 bases and J gave up 6 bases; unmatched junction bases: 8. Looked up from germline, CDR1 is MNHEY and CDR2 is SMNVEV (reference sequence). Sequencing input: blood. The receptor was derived from a woman aged 25 to 39 in good health. The chain recombines TRBV27 with TRBJ2-7; 9 bases are shared with TRBD2. DNA for the CDR3: TGTGCCAGCAGTCCATTACTAGCGGGTGGCGAGCAGTACTTC. Its translation is CASSPLLAGGEQYF.